The 21 T cell receptor beta chains below all came from one sample that was sequenced in a study of cytomegalovirus exposure and HLA in healthy donors. Here immunoSEQ multiplex PCR was the method, and the copy in TCRdb shows in-frame clones only, minus some. This table holds roughly 50,000 clones, 93% found once. Sample: PBMCs. These receptors were obtained from a woman aged 18-29 years in good health and CMV-seropositive.

This clone has just one count. The J gene is TRBJ2-2, the V gene TRBV29-1; TRBD1 is a possible D gene (6 bases). Germline assignment: CDR1 SQVTM and CDR2 ANQGSEA. The CDR3 sequence is 16 residues long. The V end was cut by 5 bases, the J end by 5 bases, with 21 bases between. The CDR3 nucleotides read TGCAGCGTTCTTCTCCTATCTACAGGGTTTACCGGGGAGCTGTTTTTT. It specifies CSVLLLSTGFTGELFF.

This chain joins TRBV28 and TRBJ1-2; 8 bases match TRBD1. This CDR3 is built from 15 residues. Germline V lookup: CDR1 MDHEN, CDR2 SYDVKM. J gave up 6 bases and V 2 bases, and 8 bases lay outside the gene matches. The CDR3 DNA reads as TGTGCCAGCAGTTTACTACAGGGGGGGAAGGATGGCTACACCTTC. Its translation: CASSLLQGGKDGYTF.

The sample holds one count of this clone. The chain uses TRBV5-1 and TRBJ2-2, with 9 bases fitting TRBD1. CDR1 SGHRS and CDR2 YFSETQ come from the germline V gene. V dropped 4 bases and J dropped 8; count of bases not matched to a gene: 9. CDR3 length: 15 residues. Written as DNA, the CDR3 is TGCGCCAGCAGCACAACAGGGGGCGCAGAAGGGGAGCTGTTTTTT. This codes for CASSTTGGAEGELFF.

V is TRBV7-9 and J is TRBJ2-7, with 8 bases identical to TRBD2. Per the germline V gene, CDR1 is SEHNR and CDR2 is FQNEAQ (reference sequence). There are 15 residues in the CDR3. The ends lost 1 base at V and 0 bases at J; junction bases unmatched: 2. The CDR3 DNA is TGTGCCAGCAGCTTAGGCGGGGGGAGCTCCTACGAGCAGTACTTC. Translated, it gives CASSLGGGSSYEQYF.

V and J are TRBV18 and TRBJ2-7, with D possibly being TRBD1 (5 bases). The CDR3 loop spans 16 amino acids. Germline CDR1 reads KGHSH; CDR2 reads LQKENI. Trimming stripped 2 bases from V and 6 bases from J, with 20 bases between. In nucleotides, the CDR3 is TGTGCCAGCTCACCAGCCAGGGAAATATCGGGCTCCGAGCAGTACTTC. This codes for CASSPAREISGSEQYF.

V usage is TRBV4-1 and J usage is TRBJ2-1, with D possibly being TRBD2 (5 bases). This CDR3 contains 18 residues. Germline-derived CDR1 and CDR2 are MGHRA and YSYEKL. Between the trimmed V and J ends, which lost 5 bases and 0 bases, there was a span of 20 bases. CDR3 in amino acids: CASSSGPLGPSSYNEQFF. The CDR3 nucleotides are TGCGCCAGCAGCTCCGGGCCACTAGGACCAAGCTCCTACAATGAGCAGTTCTTC.

J is TRBJ2-5 and V is TRBV27, with a weak D call TRBD1 (6 bases). This CDR3 region has 15 residues. Germline V CDR1 and CDR2: MNHEY, SMNVEV (reference sequence). With 0 bases removed from V and 2 bases from J, the gap between germline ends came to 10 bases. The CDR3 bases are TGTGCCAGCAGTTTATCCAGGACAGAACAAGAGACCCAGTACTTC. Its translation: CASSLSRTEQETQYF.

The chain is built from TRBV25-1 and TRBJ2-1; maybe TRBD1 (5 bases). Germline loops: CDR1 MGHDK, CDR2 SYGVNS. V dropped 2 bases and J dropped 2 bases, with 10 bases sitting between them. CDR3 length equals 15 residues. The CDR3 region is CASSEDGATYNEQFF. The DNA of the CDR3 is TGTGCCAGCAGTGAAGATGGGGCTACCTACAATGAGCAGTTCTTC.

The chain employs TRBV4-3 and TRBJ2-7, with TRBD2 matching over 9 bases. The CDR3 spans 14 residues. Germline V gene data show CDR1 as LGHNA and CDR2 as YSLEER. Losses at the gene ends were 1 base for V and 5 bases for J; bases not matched to a gene: 3. CDR3 DNA: TGCGCCAGCAGCCAAGTAGCGGGGGTCCACGAGCAGTACTTC. This sequence encodes CASSQVAGVHEQYF.

The chain links TRBV5-4 to TRBJ2-7; 9 nucleotides agree with TRBD1. The germline CDR1 and CDR2 sequences are SGHNT and YYREEE (reference sequence). V shed 4 bases, J shed 7 bases, and the junction held 9 bases outside the gene matches. This CDR3 spans 14 amino acids. This CDR3 is CASSQGQGWEEQYF. The CDR3 DNA sequence: TGTGCCAGCAGCCAGGGACAGGGATGGGAAGAGCAGTACTTC.

The rearrangement links TRBV15 to TRBJ1-5; 7 bases map to TRBD1. Trimming took 1 base from V and 5 from J; bases not matched to a gene: 5. Germline V gene data show CDR1 as LNHNV and CDR2 as YYDKDF (reference sequence). The CDR3 consists of 15 residues. CDR3 bases: TGTGCCACCAGCAGAGTCTTTACAGGGGATCAGCCCCAGCATTTT. Encoded protein: CATSRVFTGDQPQHF.

The rearrangement joins TRBV19 to TRBJ1-1; D might be TRBD1 (6 bases). The CDR3 is 14 residues long. Trimming shortened V by 4 bases and J by 4 bases, and 13 bases separated the two germline ends. CDR1 and CDR2 (germline): LNHDA, SQIVND (reference sequence). CDR3 protein: CASSKQGGGTEAFF. The CDR3 nucleotides read TGTGCCAGTAGTAAACAGGGCGGGGGCACTGAAGCTTTCTTT.

V is TRBV14 and J is TRBJ2-7, with 7 positions matching TRBD2. CDR3 length: 18 residues. Germline CDR1 SGHDN, CDR2 FVKESK. V was pared by 0 bases and J by 1 base, with 12 bases of the junction left unmatched. CDR3 bases: TGTGCCAGCAGCCAAGAACGGTCAGGGAGAGCGGGGTCCTACGAGCAGTACTTC. This sequence encodes CASSQERSGRAGSYEQYF.

This chain connects TRBV19 to TRBJ1-1, with D tentatively TRBD1 (6 bases). The ends were cut back, 5 bases at V and 3 bases at J, with 16 bases in the middle. Germline loops: CDR1 LNHDA, CDR2 SQIVND (reference sequence). The CDR3 covers 15 residues. Here the CDR3 DNA reads TGTGCCAGTAGTCGCCCACAGGGTGGGTACACTGAAGCTTTCTTT. Its translation is CASSRPQGGYTEAFF.

The rearrangement joins TRBV7-9 to TRBJ2-7; perhaps TRBD2 as D (6 bases). Trimming stripped 0 bases from V and 6 bases from J, with 12 bases between. The CDR3 covers 14 residues. The germline gives CDR1 SEHNR, CDR2 FQNEAQ (reference sequence). CDR3 DNA: TGTGCCAGCAGCTTAGCCCTAGCGCCCACCGAGCAGTACTTC. Its protein is CASSLALAPTEQYF.

The chain is built from TRBV6-1 and TRBJ1-4, with D unclear. Germline-derived CDR1 and CDR2 are MNHNS and SASEGT. The CDR3 is made up of 11 amino acids. V was cut by 7 bases and J by 8 bases, with 8 bases left in between. The CDR3 loop is CASIEREKLFF. Written as DNA, the CDR3 is TGTGCCAGCATCGAGCGGGAAAAACTGTTTTTT.

The chain has TRBV9 and TRBJ2-1; 12 bases fit TRBD1. The ends lost 3 bases at V and 5 bases at J; junction bases unmatched: 3. Germline V lookup: CDR1 SGDLS, CDR2 YYNGEE. CDR3 length equals 15 residues. DNA for the CDR3: TGTGCCAGCAGCGGGGACAGGGGGCGAAACAATGAGCAGTTCTTC. It is translated as CASSGDRGRNNEQFF. The full variable domain, with the rest looked up from reference TRBV9 and TRBJ2-1, is DSGVTQTPKHLITATGQRVTLRCSPRSGDLSVYWYQQSLDQGLQFLIQYYNGEERAKGNILERFSAQQFPDLHSELNLSSLELGDSALYFCASSGDRGRNNEQFFGPGTRLTVL.

V and J are TRBV30 and TRBJ1-1; tentatively, D is TRBD1 (6 bases). CDR1 is GTSNPN, CDR2 SVGIG, per germline (reference sequence). The V gene lost 5 bases and the J gene lost 4 bases, with 14 bases spanning the gap. The CDR3 extends over 13 amino acids. The CDR3 reads CAWSTGDTTEAFF. CDR3 nucleotides: TGTGCCTGGTCGACAGGCGATACCACTGAAGCTTTCTTT.

The chain carries TRBV6-5 and TRBJ2-7; the D gene is possibly TRBD1 (6 bases). V was cut by 1 base and J by 2 bases, with 9 bases left in between. Germline CDR1 MNHEY, CDR2 SVGAGI. The CDR3 contains 14 residues. The CDR3 is CASSYFEGAYEQYF. The DNA of the CDR3 is TGTGCCAGCAGTTACTTTGAGGGGGCCTACGAGCAGTACTTC.

The chain uses TRBV6-5 and TRBJ1-1; TRBD1 might be the D (6 bases). Germline V gene sequence: CDR1 MNHEY, CDR2 SVGAGI. V shed 2 bases and J shed 5 bases, with 15 bases lying between them. This CDR3 region has 15 residues. CDR3 amino acids: CASSYAATGSTEAFF. For the CDR3, the DNA is TGTGCCAGCAGTTACGCTGCGACAGGTAGTACTGAAGCTTTCTTT.

The chain employs TRBV6-1 and TRBJ2-3; D is unclear. CDR3 length equals 15 residues. V lost 7 bases and J 0 bases, leaving 14 bases between the germline ends. CDR1 and CDR2 (germline): MNHNS, SASEGT. CDR3 protein: CASNSETSSTDTQYF. The CDR3 DNA reads TGTGCCAGCAATTCAGAGACTTCTAGCACAGATACGCAGTATTTT.